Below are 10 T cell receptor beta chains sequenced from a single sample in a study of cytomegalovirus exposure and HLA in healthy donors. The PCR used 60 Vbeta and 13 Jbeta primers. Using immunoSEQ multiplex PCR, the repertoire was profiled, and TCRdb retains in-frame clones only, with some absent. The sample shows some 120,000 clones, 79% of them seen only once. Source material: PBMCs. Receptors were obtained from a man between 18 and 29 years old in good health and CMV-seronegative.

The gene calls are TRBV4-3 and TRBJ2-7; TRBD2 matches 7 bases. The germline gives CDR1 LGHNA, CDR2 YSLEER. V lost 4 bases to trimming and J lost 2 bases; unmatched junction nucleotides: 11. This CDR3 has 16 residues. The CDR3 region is CASSPVTSRPTYEQYF. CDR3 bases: TGCGCCAGCAGCCCGGTGACTAGCCGACCAACCTACGAGCAGTACTTC.

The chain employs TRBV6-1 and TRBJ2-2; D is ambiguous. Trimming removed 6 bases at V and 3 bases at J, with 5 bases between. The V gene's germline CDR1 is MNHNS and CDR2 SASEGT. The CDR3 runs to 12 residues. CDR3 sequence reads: CASRYYTGELFF. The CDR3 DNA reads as TGTGCCAGCAGATATTACACCGGGGAGCTGTTTTTT.

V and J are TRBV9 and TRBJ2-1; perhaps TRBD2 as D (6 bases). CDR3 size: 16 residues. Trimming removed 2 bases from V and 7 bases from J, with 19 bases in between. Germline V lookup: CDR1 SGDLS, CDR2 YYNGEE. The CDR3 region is CASSVASAPQENEQFF. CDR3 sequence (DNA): TGTGCCAGCAGCGTCGCTAGCGCCCCCCAGGAGAATGAGCAGTTCTTC.

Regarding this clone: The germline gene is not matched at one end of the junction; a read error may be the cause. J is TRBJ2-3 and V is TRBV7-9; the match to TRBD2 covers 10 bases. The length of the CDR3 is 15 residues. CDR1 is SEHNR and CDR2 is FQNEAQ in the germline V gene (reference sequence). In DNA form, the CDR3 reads TGTGCCAGCGGCGGACTAGCGGTCGGTACAGGTACGCAGTATTTT. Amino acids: CASGGLAVGTGTQYF.

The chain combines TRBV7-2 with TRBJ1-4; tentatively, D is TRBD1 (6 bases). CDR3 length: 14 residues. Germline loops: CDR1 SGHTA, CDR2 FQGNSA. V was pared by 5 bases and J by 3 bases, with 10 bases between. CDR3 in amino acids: CASSQTGSNEKLFF. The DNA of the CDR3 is TGTGCCAGCAGCCAAACAGGGTCTAATGAAAAACTGTTTTTT.

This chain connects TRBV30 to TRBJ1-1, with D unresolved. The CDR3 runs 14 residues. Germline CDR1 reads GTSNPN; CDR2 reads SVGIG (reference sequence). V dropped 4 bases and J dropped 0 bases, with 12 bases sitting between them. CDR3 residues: CAWKAVWLNTEAFF. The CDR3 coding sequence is TGTGCCTGGAAGGCGGTTTGGCTGAACACTGAAGCTTTCTTT.

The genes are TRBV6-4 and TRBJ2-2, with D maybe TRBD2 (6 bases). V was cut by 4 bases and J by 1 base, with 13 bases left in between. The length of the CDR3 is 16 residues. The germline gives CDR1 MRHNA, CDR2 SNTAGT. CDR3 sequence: CASSAEGTLNTGELFF. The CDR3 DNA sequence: TGTGCCAGCAGTGCGGAGGGGACTTTGAACACCGGGGAGCTGTTTTTT.

The CDR3 DNA sequence: TGTGCCAGCAGCAAACCTGTGAGGAGCACAGATACGCAGTATTTT. It is translated as CASSKPVRSTDTQYF. This chain uses TRBV21-1 with TRBJ2-3; TRBD2 is taken as the D call from the table, unchecked against the DNA. TRBV21-1 is listed as a pseudogene. CDR3 size: 15 residues.

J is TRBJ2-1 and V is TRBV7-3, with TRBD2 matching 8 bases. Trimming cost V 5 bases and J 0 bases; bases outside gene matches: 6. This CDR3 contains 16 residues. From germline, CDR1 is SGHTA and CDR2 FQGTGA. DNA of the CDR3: TGTGCCAGCAGCGTCCGAAGCGGGAGCTCCTACAATGAGCAGTTCTTC. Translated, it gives CASSVRSGSSYNEQFF.

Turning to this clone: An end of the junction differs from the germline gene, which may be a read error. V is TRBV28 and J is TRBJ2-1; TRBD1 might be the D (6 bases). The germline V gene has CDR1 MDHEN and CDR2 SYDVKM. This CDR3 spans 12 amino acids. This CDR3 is CASQGTWGLLVF. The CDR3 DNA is TGTGCCAGCCAGGGTACCTGGGGGCTTTTAGTCTTC.